Shown below are 13 T cell receptor beta chains from a single sample sequenced in a study of low-dose radiotherapy and immunotherapy resistance in tumors. Over about 18 PCR cycles, TCRs were amplified from a constant-region primer and V-primer adapter. TCRdb itself ran the reads through MiXCR, one entry per CDR3 protein. The data hold about 50,000 distinct CDR3 sequences, with 12% observed a single time. Time point meaning: before trial treatment. The sample here was PBMCs, taken before treatment. The receptors were sampled from a female donor with ovarian cancer.

This clonotype was counted at least ten times. The V gene is TRBV24-1, the J gene TRBJ2-5; D is uncertain. Germline CDR1 and CDR2: KGHDR and SFDVKD. The V end was cut by 0 bases, the J end by 4 bases, with 14 bases between. The CDR3 sequence is 16 residues long. The CDR3 sequence is CATSDLHRGTRETQYF. The CDR3 DNA reads TGTGCCACCAGTGATTTGCATCGAGGCACAAGAGAGACCCAGTACTTC.

This sequence joins TRBV7-2 and TRBJ2-7, with D tentatively TRBD2 (6 bases). CDR3 length equals 14 residues. CDR1 is SGHTA, CDR2 FQGNSA, per germline. With 5 bases removed from V and 0 bases from J, the gap between germline ends came to 11 bases. The CDR3 coding sequence is TGTGCCAGCAGCCGATGGGACTCCTCCTACGAGCAGTACTTC. Protein product: CASSRWDSSYEQYF.

This clonotype was observed many times. The J gene is TRBJ2-1, the V gene TRBV20-1; D gene unclear. Looked up from germline, CDR1 is DFQATT and CDR2 is SNEGSKA (reference sequence). This CDR3 contains 17 residues. V lost 0 bases and J lost 0, with 15 bases in between. Here the CDR3 reads CSARDTPAVSSYNEQFF. CDR3 nucleotides: TGCAGTGCTAGAGATACCCCTGCGGTTAGCTCCTACAATGAGCAGTTCTTC.

This clonotype was seen many times. The chain links TRBV10-1 to TRBJ2-7, with D perhaps matching TRBD2 (6 bases). The germline gives CDR1 WNHNN, CDR2 SYGVQD (reference sequence). The CDR3 consists of 14 residues. The V gene lost 4 bases and the J gene lost 0 bases, with 10 bases spanning the gap. CDR3 nucleotide sequence: TGCGCCAGCAGTGGACGGGAGAGCTCCTACGAGCAGTACTTC. Translating gives CASSGRESSYEQYF.

J is TRBJ1-2 and V is TRBV18, with unresolved D. V lost 6 bases and J 0 bases, leaving 14 bases between the germline ends. CDR3 length: 15 residues. The germline V gene encodes CDR1 KGHSH and CDR2 LQKENI. The CDR3 DNA reads TGTGCCAGCTCGGCCGACCGAGGAGCTAACTATGGCTACACCTTC. This sequence encodes CASSADRGANYGYTF.

At least ten counts were recorded for this clonotype. V usage is TRBV12-3 or TRBV12-4 and J usage is TRBJ1-5; no clear D. The V end lost 6 bases, the J end lost 0 bases, and 12 bases lay between the germline ends. The CDR3 extends over 15 amino acids. As DNA, the CDR3 is TGTGCCAGCAGCCCCAGCCCGTATAGCAATCAGCCCCAGCATTTT. Translation: CASSPSPYSNQPQHF.

This clonotype has a count of ten or more. This chain joins TRBV7-6 and TRBJ2-7; D is possibly TRBD1 (6 bases). The V gene lost 5 bases and the J gene lost 6 bases, with 14 bases spanning the gap. Germline loops: CDR1 SGHVS, CDR2 FNYEAQ. CDR3 size: 13 residues. CDR3 bases: TGTGCCAGCAGCGCCGGGACATTCGGCGAGCAGTACTTC. It is translated as CASSAGTFGEQYF.

This clonotype was seen ten or more times. V gene TRBV3-1 combines with J gene TRBJ2-2, with TRBD2 matching 7 bases. The germline V gene encodes CDR1 LGHDT and CDR2 YNNKEL (reference sequence). Unmatched junction bases numbered 7, after V lost 1 base and J lost 5 bases. The CDR3 has 16 amino acids. Here the CDR3 DNA reads TGTGCCAGCAGCCAAGGTTTGCTAGCGGTTACCGGGGAGCTGTTTTTT. This sequence encodes CASSQGLLAVTGELFF.

This clonotype was observed a few times. The rearrangement links TRBV27 to TRBJ2-7; D is undetermined. Germline V CDR1 and CDR2: MNHEY, SMNVEV (reference sequence). There are 15 residues in the CDR3. Trimming pared 6 bases from V and 3 bases from J, leaving 18 bases between. CDR3 DNA: TGTGCCAGCAGACCGAGACCCATCATGGGCTACGAGCAGTACTTC. Encoded protein: CASRPRPIMGYEQYF.

This clonotype was picked up many times. V usage is TRBV11-2 and J usage is TRBJ2-3; D possibly corresponds to TRBD2 (7 bases). V was clipped by 1 base and J by 5 bases, with 13 bases between them. CDR3 size: 15 residues. CDR1 and CDR2 (germline): SGHAT, FQNNGV. CDR3 sequence (DNA): TGTGCCAGCAGCTTAGCGGGAGGAGGGGGAGATACGCAGTATTTT. This sequence encodes CASSLAGGGGDTQYF. Using reference TRBV11-2 and TRBJ2-3 for the parts outside the CDR3, the full variable domain is EAGVAQSPRYKIIEKRQSVAFWCNPISGHATLYWYQQILGQGPKLLIQFQNNGVVDDSQLPKDRFSAERLKGVDSTLKIQPAKLEDSAVYLCASSLAGGGGDTQYFGPGTRLTVL.

This clonotype was seen at least ten times. The rearrangement uses TRBV5-5 and TRBJ2-3; 8 nucleotides align to TRBD2. The germline V gene encodes CDR1 SGHKS and CDR2 YYEKEE (reference sequence). V shed 4 bases and J 2 bases; nucleotides not matched to a gene: 6. This CDR3 spans 15 amino acids. CDR3 loop: CASSRLAGNTDTQYF. CDR3 bases: TGTGCCAGCAGCCGTCTAGCGGGTAACACAGATACGCAGTATTTT.

This clonotype has ten or more counts. This chain links TRBV5-5 with TRBJ1-1, with a weak D call TRBD1 (5 bases). Germline-derived CDR1 and CDR2 are SGHKS and YYEKEE (reference sequence). CDR3 size: 16 residues. Trimming left V 2 bases short and J 3 bases short, with 17 bases between. The CDR3 spells CASSFGLQGHYTEAFF. CDR3 sequence (DNA): TGTGCCAGCAGCTTCGGCCTGCAAGGACATTACACTGAAGCTTTCTTT.

This clonotype was observed at least ten times. V usage is TRBV5-1 and J usage is TRBJ1-1; D is perhaps TRBD1 (5 bases). Between the trimmed V and J ends, which lost 4 bases and 7 bases, there was a span of 17 bases. The CDR3 totals 14 residues. CDR1 is SGHRS and CDR2 is YFSETQ in the germline V gene. The CDR3 DNA follows: TGCGCCAGCAGCGCGGGGGTGTCCCGGGGTGAAGCTTTCTTT. Translation: CASSAGVSRGEAFF. Filled out from reference TRBV5-1 and TRBJ1-1, the complete variable domain reads KAGVTQTPRYLIKTRGQQVTLSCSPISGHRSVSWYQQTPGQGLQFLFEYFSETQRNKGNFPGRFSGRQFSNSRSEMNVSTLELGDSALYLCASSAGVSRGEAFFGQGTRLTVV.